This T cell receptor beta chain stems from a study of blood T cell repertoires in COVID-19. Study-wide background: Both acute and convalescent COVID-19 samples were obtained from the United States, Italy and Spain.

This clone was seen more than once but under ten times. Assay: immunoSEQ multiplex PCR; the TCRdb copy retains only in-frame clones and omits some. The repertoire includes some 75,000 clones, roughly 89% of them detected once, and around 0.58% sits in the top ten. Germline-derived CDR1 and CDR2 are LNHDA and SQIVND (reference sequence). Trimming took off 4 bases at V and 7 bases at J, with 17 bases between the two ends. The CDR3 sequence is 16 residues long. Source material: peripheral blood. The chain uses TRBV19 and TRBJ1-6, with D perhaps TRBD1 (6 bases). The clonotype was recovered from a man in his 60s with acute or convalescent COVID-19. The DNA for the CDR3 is TGTGCCAGTAGTACGGGGGGGCCTCGTGGCAATTCACCCCTCCACTTT. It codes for CASSTGGPRGNSPLHF.